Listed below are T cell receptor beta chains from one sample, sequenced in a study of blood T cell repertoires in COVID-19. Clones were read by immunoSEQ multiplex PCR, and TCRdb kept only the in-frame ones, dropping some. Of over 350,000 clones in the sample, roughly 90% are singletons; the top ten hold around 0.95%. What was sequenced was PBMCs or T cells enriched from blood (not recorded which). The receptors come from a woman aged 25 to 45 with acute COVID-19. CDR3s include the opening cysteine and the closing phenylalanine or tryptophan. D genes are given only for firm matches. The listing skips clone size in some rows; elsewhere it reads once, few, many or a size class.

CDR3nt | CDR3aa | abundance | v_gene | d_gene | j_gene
TGTGCCAGTAGCCCGGACGAGGGCTATGGCTACACCTTC | CASSPDEGYGYTF | - | TRBV19 | - | TRBJ1-2
TGTGCCAGCAGCAAAGGACTAGCGGGGTTTTTGAAGCAGTTCTTC | CASSKGLAGFLKQFF | - | TRBV5-6 | TRBD2 | TRBJ2-1
TGCGCCAGCAGCCAAGTGACTAGCGGGGGGGGCGGAGATACGCAGTATTTT | CASSQVTSGGGGDTQYF | - | TRBV4-1 | TRBD2 | TRBJ2-3
TGTGCCAGCAGCAGAGCGGGGGGTACCTACAATGAGCAGTTCTTC | CASSRAGGTYNEQFF | - | TRBV9 | TRBD2 | TRBJ2-1
TGTGCCTGGAGTGGAGCAGGGCCTAACTATGGCTACACCTTC | CAWSGAGPNYGYTF | - | TRBV30 | - | TRBJ1-2
TGTGCCAGCAGGGCCTCGACAGGGGCATCCGGGGAGCTGTTTTTT | CASRASTGASGELFF | once | TRBV2 | TRBD1 | TRBJ2-2
TGTGCCAGCAGTTTATATAGGAACACTGAAGCTTTCTTT | CASSLYRNTEAFF | - | TRBV27 | - | TRBJ1-1
TGTGCCAGCAGTGAACAGACAGGGGGCCGGCAGCCCCAGCATTTT | CASSEQTGGRQPQHF | - | TRBV6-1 | TRBD1 | TRBJ1-5
TGTGCCAGTAGTATAGGACTCGACAGAGCCAAGAACACTGAAGCTTTCTTT | CASSIGLDRAKNTEAFF | - | TRBV19 | - | TRBJ1-1
TGCGCCAGCAGCACCCGCTACACAGATACGCAGTATTTT | CASSTRYTDTQYF | once | TRBV5-1 | - | TRBJ2-3
TGTGCCAGCAGTCGACAGCGCGGCACTGAAGCTTTCTTT | CASSRQRGTEAFF | - | TRBV28 | - | TRBJ1-1
TGTGCCAGTAGTATATTATCGGTGAACACTGAAGCTTTCTTT | CASSILSVNTEAFF | - | TRBV19 | - | TRBJ1-1
TGTGCCAGCAGCTTAGTGACAGCGAACACTGAAGCTTTCTTT | CASSLVTANTEAFF | - | TRBV7-9 | - | TRBJ1-1
TGTGCCAGCAGCCCCACAGTGAGGACTAGCGGGGGCGAGACCCAGTACTTC | CASSPTVRTSGGETQYF | - | TRBV7-9 | TRBD2 | TRBJ2-5
TGCAGCGTTGAGATACTACGCCGCGGCGAGCAGTTCTTC | CSVEILRRGEQFF | - | TRBV29-1 | - | TRBJ2-1
TGTGCCAGCAGTCACAGGGACCGCTCCTACGAGCAGTACTTC | CASSHRDRSYEQYF | - | TRBV2 | - | TRBJ2-7
TGTGCCAGCAGCCCGGGGAACGACGAGCAGTACTTC | CASSPGNDEQYF | - | TRBV7-3 | - | TRBJ2-7
TGTGCCAGCAGCTTAGGAAGGACAGGGCGGGAGACCCAGTACTTC | CASSLGRTGRETQYF | - | TRBV7-9 | TRBD1 | TRBJ2-5
TGTGCCAGCAGTGATTTCAGGGAGGGTACAAACATTCAGTACTTC | CASSDFREGTNIQYF | - | TRBV25-1 | TRBD2 | TRBJ2-4
TGCGCCAGCAGCCCCCAACGGGTGGGAAACACCATATATTTT | CASSPQRVGNTIYF | few | TRBV4-1 | - | TRBJ1-3
TGCAGCGCCTCTGGCGGGGGCGAGACCCAGTACTTC | CSASGGGETQYF | - | TRBV29-1 | - | TRBJ2-5
TGTGCCAGCTCACCAGGGCTTACAGATACGCAGTATTTT | CASSPGLTDTQYF | - | TRBV18 | - | TRBJ2-3
TGTGCCAGCAGCAACCGGGACAGGGGGAACCACGAGCAGTACTTC | CASSNRDRGNHEQYF | - | TRBV6-2/TRBV6-3 | TRBD1 | TRBJ2-7
TGCAGCGCTATAGGACAGGGGCGTTCGCATGGCTACACCTTC | CSAIGQGRSHGYTF | few | TRBV29-1 | TRBD1 | TRBJ1-2
TGTGCCACCAGTGGGGGCGGGGGCGCCTACAATGAGCAGTTCTTC | CATSGGGGAYNEQFF | - | TRBV24-1 | - | TRBJ2-1
TGTGCCAGCAGCTTCGACCCCGACAGGGTAAAGTACGAGCAGTACTTC | CASSFDPDRVKYEQYF | - | TRBV7-8 | TRBD1 | TRBJ2-7
TGTGCCACCAGTGATCGGGACTCTCCGCGCACAGATACGCAGTATTTT | CATSDRDSPRTDTQYF | - | TRBV24-1 | - | TRBJ2-3